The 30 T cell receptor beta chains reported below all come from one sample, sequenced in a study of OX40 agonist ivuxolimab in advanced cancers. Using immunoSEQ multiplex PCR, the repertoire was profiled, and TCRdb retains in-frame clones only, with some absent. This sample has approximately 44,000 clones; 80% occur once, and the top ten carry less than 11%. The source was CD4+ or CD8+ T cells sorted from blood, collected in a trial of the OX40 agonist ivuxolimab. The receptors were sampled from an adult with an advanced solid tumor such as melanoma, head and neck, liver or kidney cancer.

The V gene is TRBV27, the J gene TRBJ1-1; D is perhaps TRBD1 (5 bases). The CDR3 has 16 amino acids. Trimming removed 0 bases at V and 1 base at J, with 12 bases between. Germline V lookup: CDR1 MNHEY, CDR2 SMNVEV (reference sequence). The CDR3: CASSLSPGTANTEAFF. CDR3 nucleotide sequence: TGTGCCAGCAGTTTATCCCCCGGGACGGCGAACACTGAAGCTTTCTTT.

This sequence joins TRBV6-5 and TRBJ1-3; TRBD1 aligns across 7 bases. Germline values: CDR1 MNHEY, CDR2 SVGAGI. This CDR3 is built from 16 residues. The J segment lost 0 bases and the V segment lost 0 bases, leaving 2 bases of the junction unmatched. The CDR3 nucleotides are TGTGCCAGCAGTTACTCGGGACAGACCTCTGGAAACACCATATATTTT. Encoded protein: CASSYSGQTSGNTIYF.

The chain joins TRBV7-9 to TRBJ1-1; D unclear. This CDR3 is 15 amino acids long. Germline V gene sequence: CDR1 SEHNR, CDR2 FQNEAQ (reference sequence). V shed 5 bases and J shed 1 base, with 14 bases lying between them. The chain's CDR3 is CASSQTGRKNTEAFF. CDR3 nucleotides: TGTGCCAGCAGCCAAACCGGGCGTAAGAACACTGAAGCTTTCTTT.

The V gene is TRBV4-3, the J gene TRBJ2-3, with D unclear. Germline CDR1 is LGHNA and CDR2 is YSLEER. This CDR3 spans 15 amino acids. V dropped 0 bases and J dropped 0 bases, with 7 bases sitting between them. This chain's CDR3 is CASSQEGISTDTQYF. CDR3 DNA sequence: TGCGCCAGCAGCCAAGAAGGGATTAGCACAGATACGCAGTATTTT.

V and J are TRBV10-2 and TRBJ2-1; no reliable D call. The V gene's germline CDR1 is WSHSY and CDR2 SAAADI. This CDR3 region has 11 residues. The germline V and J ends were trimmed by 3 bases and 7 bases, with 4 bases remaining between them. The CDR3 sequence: CASSEANEQFF. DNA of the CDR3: TGCGCCAGCAGTGAAGCGAATGAGCAGTTCTTC.

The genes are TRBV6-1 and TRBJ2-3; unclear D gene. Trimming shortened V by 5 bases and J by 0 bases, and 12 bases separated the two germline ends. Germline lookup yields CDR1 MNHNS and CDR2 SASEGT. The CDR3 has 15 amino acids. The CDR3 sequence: CASSSSSLSTDTQYF. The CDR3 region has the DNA TGTGCCAGCAGTTCGTCCAGCTTGAGCACAGATACGCAGTATTTT.

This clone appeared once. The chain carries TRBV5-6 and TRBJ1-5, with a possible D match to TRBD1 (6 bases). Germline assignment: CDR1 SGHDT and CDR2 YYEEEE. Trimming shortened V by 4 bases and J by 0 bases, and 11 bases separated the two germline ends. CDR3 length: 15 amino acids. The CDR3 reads CASSLGQYSNQPQHF. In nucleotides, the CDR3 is TGTGCCAGCAGCCTAGGACAGTATAGCAATCAGCCCCAGCATTTT.

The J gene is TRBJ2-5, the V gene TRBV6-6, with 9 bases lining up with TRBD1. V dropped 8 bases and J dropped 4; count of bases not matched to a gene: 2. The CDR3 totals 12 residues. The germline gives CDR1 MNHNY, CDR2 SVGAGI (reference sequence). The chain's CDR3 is CASGDRAETQYF. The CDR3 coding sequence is TGTGCCAGCGGGGACAGGGCAGAGACCCAGTACTTC.

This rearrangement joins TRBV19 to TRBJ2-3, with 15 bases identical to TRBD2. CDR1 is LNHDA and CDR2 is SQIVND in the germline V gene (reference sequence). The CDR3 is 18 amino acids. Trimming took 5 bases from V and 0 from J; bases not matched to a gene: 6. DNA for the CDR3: TGTGCCAGTAGTTCCGGACTAGCGGGAGGGACTAGCACAGATACGCAGTATTTT. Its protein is CASSSGLAGGTSTDTQYF.

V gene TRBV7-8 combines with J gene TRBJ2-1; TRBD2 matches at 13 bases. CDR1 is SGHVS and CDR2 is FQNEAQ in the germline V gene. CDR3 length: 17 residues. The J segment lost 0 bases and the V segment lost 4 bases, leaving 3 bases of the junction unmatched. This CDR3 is CASSSRLAGGSYNEQFF. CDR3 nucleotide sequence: TGTGCCAGCAGCTCCCGACTAGCGGGAGGCTCCTACAATGAGCAGTTCTTC.

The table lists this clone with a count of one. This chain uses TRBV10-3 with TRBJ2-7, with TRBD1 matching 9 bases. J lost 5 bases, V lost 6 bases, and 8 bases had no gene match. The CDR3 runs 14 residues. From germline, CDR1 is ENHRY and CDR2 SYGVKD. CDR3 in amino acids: CAIRGTGPMDEQYF. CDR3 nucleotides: TGTGCCATCAGGGGGACAGGGCCCATGGACGAGCAGTACTTC.

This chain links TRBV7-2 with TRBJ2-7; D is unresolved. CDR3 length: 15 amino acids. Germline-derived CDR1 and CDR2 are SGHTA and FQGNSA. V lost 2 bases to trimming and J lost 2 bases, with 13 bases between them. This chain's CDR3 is CASSLSRATPYEQYF. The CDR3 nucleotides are TGTGCCAGCAGCTTATCGCGCGCTACCCCCTACGAGCAGTACTTC. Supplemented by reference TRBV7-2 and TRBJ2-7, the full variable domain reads GAGVSQSPSNKVTEKGKDVELRCDPISGHTALYWYRQSLGQGLEFLIYFQGNSAPDKSGLPSDRFSAERTGGSVSTLTIQRTQQEDSAVYLCASSLSRATPYEQYFGPGTRLTVT.

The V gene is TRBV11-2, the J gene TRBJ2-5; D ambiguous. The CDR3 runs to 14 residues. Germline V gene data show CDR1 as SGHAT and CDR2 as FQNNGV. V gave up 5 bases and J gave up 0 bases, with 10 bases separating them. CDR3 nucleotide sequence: TGTGCCAGCAGCAAACAGAGGTACCAAGAGACCCAGTACTTC. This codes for CASSKQRYQETQYF.

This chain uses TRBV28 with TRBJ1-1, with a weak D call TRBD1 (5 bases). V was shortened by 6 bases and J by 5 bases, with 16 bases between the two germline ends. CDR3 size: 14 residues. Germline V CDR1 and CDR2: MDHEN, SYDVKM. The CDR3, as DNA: TGTGCCAGCAGCCCCGGGGGGGTTGGGACTGAAGCTTTCTTT. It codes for CASSPGGVGTEAFF.

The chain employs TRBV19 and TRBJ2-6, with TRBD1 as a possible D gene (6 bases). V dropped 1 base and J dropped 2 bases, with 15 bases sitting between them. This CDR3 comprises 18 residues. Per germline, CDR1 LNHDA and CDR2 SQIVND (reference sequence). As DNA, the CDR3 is TGTGCCAGTAGTATAGCCAGGACAGCGGTACCTGGGGCCAACGTCCTGACTTTC. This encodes CASSIARTAVPGANVLTF.

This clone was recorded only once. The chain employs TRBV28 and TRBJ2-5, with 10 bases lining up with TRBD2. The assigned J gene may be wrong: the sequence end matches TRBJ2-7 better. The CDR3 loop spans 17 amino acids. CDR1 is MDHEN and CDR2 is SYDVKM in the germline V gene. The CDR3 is CASSGGSSGRRLREQYF. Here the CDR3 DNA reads TGTGCCAGCAGTGGGGGCTCTAGCGGGAGAAGGCTTCGCGAGCAGTACTTC.

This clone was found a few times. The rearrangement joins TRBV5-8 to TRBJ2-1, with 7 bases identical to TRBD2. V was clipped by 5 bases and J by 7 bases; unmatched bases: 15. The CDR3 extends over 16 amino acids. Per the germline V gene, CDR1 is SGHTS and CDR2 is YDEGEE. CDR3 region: CASSRIVVGGQNEQFF. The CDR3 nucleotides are TGTGCCAGCAGTCGAATCGTGGTGGGAGGGCAAAATGAGCAGTTCTTC.

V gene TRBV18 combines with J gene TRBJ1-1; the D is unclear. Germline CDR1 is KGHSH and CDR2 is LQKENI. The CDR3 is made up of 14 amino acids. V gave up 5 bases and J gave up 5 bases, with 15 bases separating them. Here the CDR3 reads CASSLGPLGTEAFF. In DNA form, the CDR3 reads TGTGCCAGCTCATTGGGCCCCTTAGGGACTGAAGCTTTCTTT.

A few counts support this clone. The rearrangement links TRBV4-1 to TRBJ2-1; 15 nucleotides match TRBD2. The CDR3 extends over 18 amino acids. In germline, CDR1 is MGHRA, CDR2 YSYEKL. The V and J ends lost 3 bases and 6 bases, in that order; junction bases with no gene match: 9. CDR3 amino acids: CASSQTDMGLAGGNEQFF. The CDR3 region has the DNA TGCGCCAGCAGCCAGACGGATATGGGACTAGCGGGAGGCAATGAGCAGTTCTTC.

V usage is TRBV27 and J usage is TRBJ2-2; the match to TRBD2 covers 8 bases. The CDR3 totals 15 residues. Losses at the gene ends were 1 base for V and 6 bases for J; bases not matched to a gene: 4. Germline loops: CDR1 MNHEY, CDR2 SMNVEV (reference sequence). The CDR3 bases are TGTGCCAGCAGTTTATTAGCGGGGAGCGCCGGGGAGCTGTTTTTT. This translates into CASSLLAGSAGELFF.

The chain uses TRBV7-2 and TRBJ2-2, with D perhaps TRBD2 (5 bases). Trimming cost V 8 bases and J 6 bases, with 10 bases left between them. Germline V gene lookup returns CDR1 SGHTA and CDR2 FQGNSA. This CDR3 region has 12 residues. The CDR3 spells CASHQRAGELFF. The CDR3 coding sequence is TGTGCCAGCCACCAGAGGGCCGGGGAGCTGTTTTTT.

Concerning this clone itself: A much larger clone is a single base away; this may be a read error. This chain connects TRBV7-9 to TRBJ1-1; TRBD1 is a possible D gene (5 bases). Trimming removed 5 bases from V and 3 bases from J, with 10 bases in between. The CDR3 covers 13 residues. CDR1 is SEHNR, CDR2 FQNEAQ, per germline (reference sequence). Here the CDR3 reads CASSQGSDTEAFF. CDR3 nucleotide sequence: TGTGCCAGCAGCCAGGGCAGCGACACTGAAGCTTTCTTT.

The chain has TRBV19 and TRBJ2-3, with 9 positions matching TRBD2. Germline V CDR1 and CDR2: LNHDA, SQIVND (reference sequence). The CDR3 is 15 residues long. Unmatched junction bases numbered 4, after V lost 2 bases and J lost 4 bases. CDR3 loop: CASSILAGTSDTQYF. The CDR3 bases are TGTGCCAGTAGTATACTAGCGGGAACTTCAGATACGCAGTATTTT. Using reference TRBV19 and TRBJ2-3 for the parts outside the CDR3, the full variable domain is DGGITQSPKYLFRKEGQNVTLSCEQNLNHDAMYWYRQDPGQGLRLIYYSQIVNDFQKGDIAEGYSVSREKKESFPLTVTSAQKNPTAFYLCASSILAGTSDTQYFGPGTRLTVL.

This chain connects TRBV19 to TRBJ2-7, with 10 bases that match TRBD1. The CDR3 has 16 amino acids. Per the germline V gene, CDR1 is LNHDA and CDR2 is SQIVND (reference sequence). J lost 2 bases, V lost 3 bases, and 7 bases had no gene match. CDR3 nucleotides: TGTGCCAGTAGTATTGGAGGGACAGGGGCAACCTACGAGCAGTACTTC. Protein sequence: CASSIGGTGATYEQYF.

The CDR3 protein is CASSLGRSGSVDGYTF. The CDR3 DNA reads TGTGCCAGCAGCTTGGGGCGCTCGGGTTCGGTCGATGGCTACACCTTC. This chain uses TRBV5-8 with TRBJ1-2, with D uncertain. Deletions cut 0 bases from V and 6 bases from J, with 18 bases between. The germline V gene has CDR1 SGHTS and CDR2 YDEGEE. The CDR3 is 16 residues long.

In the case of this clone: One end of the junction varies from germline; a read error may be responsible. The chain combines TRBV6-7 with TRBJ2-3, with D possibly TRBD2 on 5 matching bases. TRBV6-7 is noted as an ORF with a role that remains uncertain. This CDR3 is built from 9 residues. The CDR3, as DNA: TGTGCCAGCCGGCCCGCGCGGGCCTTT. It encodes CASRPARAF.

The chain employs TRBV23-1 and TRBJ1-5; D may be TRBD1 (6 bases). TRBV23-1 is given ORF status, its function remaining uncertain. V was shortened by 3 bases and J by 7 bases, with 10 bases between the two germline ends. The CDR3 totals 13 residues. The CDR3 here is CASSHGQNQPQHF. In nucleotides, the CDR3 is TGCGCCAGCAGTCACGGACAGAACCAGCCCCAGCATTTT.

The CDR3 loop is CASSVRGGAYEQYF. CDR3 bases: TGTGCCAGCAGCGTCCGAGGGGGCGCCTACGAGCAGTACTTC. This chain connects TRBV9 to TRBJ2-7; 7 bases match TRBD1. The CDR3 consists of 14 residues. With V trimmed by 2 bases and J by 2 bases, 4 bases remained unmatched. CDR1 is SGDLS, CDR2 YYNGEE, per germline.

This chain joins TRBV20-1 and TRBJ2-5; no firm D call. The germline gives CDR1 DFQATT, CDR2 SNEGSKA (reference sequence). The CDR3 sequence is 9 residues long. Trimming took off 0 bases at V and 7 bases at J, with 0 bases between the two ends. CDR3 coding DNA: TGCAGTGCTAGAGAGACCCAGTACTTC. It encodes CSARETQYF.

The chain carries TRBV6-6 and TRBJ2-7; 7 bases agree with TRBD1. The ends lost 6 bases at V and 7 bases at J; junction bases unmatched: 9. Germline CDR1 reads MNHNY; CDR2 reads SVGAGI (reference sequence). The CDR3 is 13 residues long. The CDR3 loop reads CASRQQGSEEQYF. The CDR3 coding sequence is TGTGCCAGCAGACAACAGGGGTCAGAGGAGCAGTACTTC.